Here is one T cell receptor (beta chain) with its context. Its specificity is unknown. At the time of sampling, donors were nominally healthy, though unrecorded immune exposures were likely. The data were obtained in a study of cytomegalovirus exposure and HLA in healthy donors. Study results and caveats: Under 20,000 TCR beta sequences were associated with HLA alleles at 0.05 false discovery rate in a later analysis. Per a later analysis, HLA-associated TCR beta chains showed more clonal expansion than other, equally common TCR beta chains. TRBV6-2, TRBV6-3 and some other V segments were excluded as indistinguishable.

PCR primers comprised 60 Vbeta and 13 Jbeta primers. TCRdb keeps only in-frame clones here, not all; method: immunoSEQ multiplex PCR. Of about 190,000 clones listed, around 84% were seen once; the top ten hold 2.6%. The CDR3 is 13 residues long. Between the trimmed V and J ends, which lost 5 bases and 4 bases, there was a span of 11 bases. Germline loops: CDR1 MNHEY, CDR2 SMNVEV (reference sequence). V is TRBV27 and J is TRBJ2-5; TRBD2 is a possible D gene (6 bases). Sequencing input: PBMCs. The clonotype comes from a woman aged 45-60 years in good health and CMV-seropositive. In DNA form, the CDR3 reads TGTGCCAGCAGTCGAGGACTAATAGAGACCCAGTACTTC. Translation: CASSRGLIETQYF.